Listed here are 29 T cell receptor beta chains from one sample, sequenced in a study of shared clonotypes between healthy human individuals. Produced via immunoSEQ multiplex PCR; TCRdb's table is partial and in-frame only. The data show roughly 2 million clones, approximately 95% seen once. What was sequenced was naive CD4+ T cells sorted from blood. Stated subset: CD45RA+ positively selected. These receptor sequences come from a man aged 18 to 29 in good health.

The rearrangement links TRBV19 to TRBJ1-2, with D possibly TRBD1 on 6 matching bases. This CDR3 contains 14 residues. CDR1 and CDR2 from the germline V gene are LNHDA and SQIVND (reference sequence). Trimming shortened V by 3 bases and J by 1 base, and 9 bases separated the two germline ends. The CDR3 region is CASSITGINYGYTF. CDR3 nucleotide sequence: TGTGCCAGTAGTATCACAGGGATTAACTATGGCTACACCTTC. Filled out from reference TRBV19 and TRBJ1-2, the complete variable domain reads DGGITQSPKYLFRKEGQNVTLSCEQNLNHDAMYWYRQDPGQGLRLIYYSQIVNDFQKGDIAEGYSVSREKKESFPLTVTSAQKNPTAFYLCASSITGINYGYTFGSGTRLTVV.

This chain joins TRBV5-6 and TRBJ1-4; possibly TRBD1 for D (6 bases). The CDR3 contains 15 residues. Germline V gene lookup returns CDR1 SGHDT and CDR2 YYEEEE. The V end was cut by 4 bases, the J end by 3 bases, with 13 bases between. CDR3 sequence: CASSLGAGANEKLFF. The DNA for the CDR3 is TGTGCCAGCAGCCTGGGGGCAGGGGCTAATGAAAAACTGTTTTTT.

The V and J genes are TRBV27 and TRBJ1-4; 7 bases align to TRBD1. CDR3 size: 14 residues. Per the germline V gene, CDR1 is MNHEY and CDR2 is SMNVEV (reference sequence). The J segment lost 5 bases and the V segment lost 8 bases, leaving 8 bases of the junction unmatched. The CDR3 coding sequence is TGTGCCAGCCGCTTAGGGACAGCAAATGAAAAACTGTTTTTT. It encodes CASRLGTANEKLFF.

The rearrangement uses TRBV9 and TRBJ1-3; no clear D. Germline V gene sequence: CDR1 SGDLS, CDR2 YYNGEE. V was trimmed by 3 bases and J by 0 bases, leaving 16 bases between them. This CDR3 has 17 amino acids. Here the CDR3 DNA reads TGTGCCAGCAGCGAGGGCCCGTATCAAATCTCTGGAAACACCATATATTTT. Protein: CASSEGPYQISGNTIYF.

The gene calls are TRBV6-5 and TRBJ1-5; TRBD1 might be the D (5 bases). Germline CDR1 MNHEY, CDR2 SVGAGI. The CDR3 extends over 14 amino acids. V was pared by 0 bases and J by 7 bases, with 10 bases between. This CDR3 reads CASSYSGLAQPQHF. The CDR3 DNA reads as TGTGCCAGCAGTTACTCGGGACTAGCCCAGCCCCAGCATTTT.

The V gene is TRBV12-5, the J gene TRBJ2-1; D not resolved. The germline CDR1 and CDR2 sequences are LGHNT and FRNRAP. This CDR3 region has 10 residues. V was shortened by 6 bases and J by 8 bases, with 5 bases between the two germline ends. CDR3 in DNA: TGTGCTAGTGGGGGTTATGAGCAGTTCTTC. Residues: CASGGYEQFF.

This clone has just one count. The chain is built from TRBV2 and TRBJ1-6; 9 nucleotides align to TRBD1. V trimming: 1 base; J trimming: 8 bases; junction bases outside the gene matches: 12. Germline CDR1 and CDR2: SNHLY and FYNNEI. The CDR3 has 18 residues. This CDR3 is CASSEEDRGLMRDSPLHF. The CDR3 nucleotides are TGTGCCAGCAGTGAAGAGGACAGGGGATTGATGCGAGATTCACCCCTCCACTTT.

The chain employs TRBV7-9 and TRBJ1-1; TRBD1 matches at 9 bases. With 5 bases clipped from V and 7 bases from J, the junction kept 11 bases outside the gene matches. Germline CDR1 SEHNR, CDR2 FQNEAQ (reference sequence). The CDR3 totals 15 residues. CDR3 protein: CASSAGQGRINEAFF. The CDR3 nucleotides read TGTGCCAGCAGCGCAGGACAGGGGAGGATTAATGAAGCTTTCTTT.

The chain joins TRBV5-6 to TRBJ2-3; D possibly uses TRBD1 or TRBD2 (5 bases each). The CDR3 length is 16 residues. Germline assignment: CDR1 SGHDT and CDR2 YYEEEE. The ends were cut back, 2 bases at V and 2 bases at J, with 15 bases in the middle. CDR3 coding DNA: TGTGCCAGCAGCTTTCGTCGGGGCAGACCCACAGATACGCAGTATTTT. This gives the protein CASSFRRGRPTDTQYF.

V usage is TRBV7-5 and J usage is TRBJ2-1. TRBV7-5 is annotated as a pseudogene. This CDR3 has 15 residues. CDR3 in DNA: TGTGCCAGAAGCGTGCGACCCACATCGGGGACTGAGCAGTTCTTC. Protein sequence: CARSVRPTSGTEQFF.

The genes are TRBV5-1 and TRBJ2-3; the D is unclear. CDR1 is SGHRS, CDR2 YFSETQ, per germline. The CDR3 runs to 14 residues. The V end was cut by 2 bases, the J end by 1 base, with 8 bases between. The CDR3 DNA reads TGCGCCAGCAGCTTTCGGCCTGGCACAGATACGCAGTATTTT. Its protein is CASSFRPGTDTQYF.

This clone showed up just once. The chain has TRBV27 and TRBJ1-2; tentative D call: TRBD1 (5 bases). The V gene's germline CDR1 is MNHEY and CDR2 SMNVEV (reference sequence). Trimming shortened V by 6 bases and J by 11 bases, and 19 bases separated the two germline ends. This CDR3 is 13 amino acids long. CDR3 sequence: CASSQGDQLGYTF. The CDR3 DNA is TGTGCCAGCAGCCAGGGAGATCAACTGGGTTACACCTTC.

The CDR3 is CASSLWTSGEKLFF. DNA for the CDR3: TGTGCCAGCAGCTTATGGACAAGCGGCGAAAAACTGTTTTTT. This chain uses TRBV7-2 with TRBJ1-4; a weak D match, TRBD1 (5 bases). V shed 2 bases and J shed 8 bases, with 12 bases lying between them. In germline, CDR1 is SGHTA, CDR2 FQGNSA. The CDR3 contains 14 residues.

The CDR3 sequence: CASSLRVTDTQYF. The CDR3 DNA reads as TGTGCCAGCAGTTTACGGGTAACAGATACGCAGTATTTT. The chain is built from TRBV28 and TRBJ2-3; D remains ambiguous. Trimming removed 2 bases at V and 3 bases at J, with 6 bases between. Germline loops: CDR1 MDHEN, CDR2 SYDVKM. The CDR3 runs 13 residues.

The chain joins TRBV30 to TRBJ1-6; no clear D gene. This CDR3 spans 13 amino acids. Germline CDR1 GTSNPN, CDR2 SVGIG (reference sequence). The V and J ends lost 3 bases and 9 bases respectively, with 12 bases between them. This CDR3 reads CAWSAGSSSPLHF. In DNA, the CDR3 is TGTGCCTGGAGCGCAGGAAGCAGTTCACCCCTCCACTTT.

This clone was detected only once. This CDR3 is CASSESTGATYEQYF. CDR3 nucleotide sequence: TGCGCCAGCAGTGAGTCCACGGGGGCTACCTACGAGCAGTACTTC. The chain combines TRBV10-1 with TRBJ2-7; the D call may be TRBD1 or TRBD2 (6 bases each). Deletions cut 0 bases from V and 2 bases from J, with 11 bases between. Germline assignment: CDR1 WNHNN and CDR2 SYGVQD (reference sequence). The CDR3 length is 15 residues.

The chain joins TRBV30 to TRBJ2-7; perhaps D is TRBD1 or TRBD2 (5 bases each). V gave up 7 bases and J gave up 9 bases, with 16 bases separating them. The CDR3 length is 11 residues. CDR1 and CDR2 from the germline V gene are GTSNPN and SVGIG (reference sequence). Here the CDR3 reads CASAWGMGQYF. The CDR3 DNA is TGTGCCTCCGCTTGGGGGATGGGGCAGTACTTC.

V usage is TRBV2 and J usage is TRBJ2-7; the D call may be TRBD1 or TRBD2 (5 bases each). The germline V gene has CDR1 SNHLY and CDR2 FYNNEI. The CDR3 runs 12 residues. V lost 2 bases and J lost 7, with 9 bases in between. The CDR3 DNA reads TGTGCCAGCAGTGAATCAGGGAGAGAGCAGTACTTC. Protein product: CASSESGREQYF.

The rearrangement joins TRBV5-1 to TRBJ1-4, with TRBD1 identical over 7 bases. The germline CDR1 and CDR2 sequences are SGHRS and YFSETQ. With 4 bases clipped from V and 4 bases from J, the junction kept 7 bases outside the gene matches. There are 15 residues in the CDR3. The CDR3 DNA sequence: TGCGCCAGCAGCCGCAGGGGGGGATATAATGAAAAACTGTTTTTT. It yields the protein CASSRRGGYNEKLFF.

The rearrangement joins TRBV10-2 to TRBJ1-5; D not certain. From germline, CDR1 is WSHSY and CDR2 SAAADI. The length of the CDR3 is 15 residues. Trimming took 2 bases from V and 0 from J, leaving 8 bases between them. The CDR3 is CASSEASFSNQPQHF. CDR3 nucleotide sequence: TGCGCCAGCAGTGAGGCTTCCTTTAGCAATCAGCCCCAGCATTTT.

The chain carries TRBV11-2 and TRBJ1-4; D is perhaps TRBD1 (5 bases). Germline-derived CDR1 and CDR2 are SGHAT and FQNNGV. The V and J ends lost 3 bases and 8 bases respectively, with 13 bases between them. CDR3 size: 14 residues. CDR3 nucleotides: TGTGCCAGCAGCTTTAAGGGGATAGGGGAAAAACTGTTTTTT. Translated, it gives CASSFKGIGEKLFF.

This chain joins TRBV7-2 and TRBJ2-7; 8 bases match TRBD2. CDR1 is SGHTA, CDR2 FQGNSA, per germline. The CDR3 runs 15 residues. Germline trimming cut 5 bases from V and 7 bases from J; bases unmatched to any gene: 13. In DNA form, the CDR3 reads TGTGCCAGCAGCCAATCGCAGCGGGAGAGAGGGGAGCAGTACTTC. Encoded protein: CASSQSQRERGEQYF.

The rearrangement links TRBV5-1 to TRBJ2-7; TRBD1 aligns across 7 bases. The germline V gene has CDR1 SGHRS and CDR2 YFSETQ. The CDR3 has 14 amino acids. The ends lost 0 bases at V and 3 bases at J; junction bases unmatched: 3. In DNA, the CDR3 is TGCGCCAGCAGCTTGGTGACAGGGTTCTACGAGCAGTACTTC. It specifies CASSLVTGFYEQYF.

The chain links TRBV2 to TRBJ2-2; D perhaps matches TRBD1 (6 bases). V was shortened by 3 bases and J by 5 bases, with 13 bases between the two germline ends. The CDR3 runs to 15 residues. Germline CDR1 SNHLY, CDR2 FYNNEI. The CDR3 bases are TGTGCCAGCAGTGACTCCAGGGGCAATACCGGGGAGCTGTTTTTT. Its protein product is CASSDSRGNTGELFF.

In its sample, this clone was seen a few times. The chain couples TRBV5-8 to TRBJ1-6; D gene uncertain. V gave up 1 base and J gave up 5 bases, with 7 bases separating them. The CDR3 is 14 amino acids. CDR1 is SGHTS and CDR2 is YDEGEE in the germline V gene. CDR3 nucleotide sequence: TGTGCCAGCAGCTTGTGGGCCGATAATTCACCCCTCCACTTT. It is translated as CASSLWADNSPLHF.

This clone occurred once. The V gene is TRBV15, the J gene TRBJ2-5, with D perhaps matching TRBD1 (5 bases). Germline V CDR1 and CDR2: LNHNV, YYDKDF (reference sequence). Trimming removed 0 bases at V and 13 bases at J, with 12 bases between. The CDR3 is 12 residues long. Here the CDR3 DNA reads TGTGCCACCAGCAGAGATAGCAGGGCGGCGTACTTC. Residues: CATSRDSRAAYF.

This clone was seen only a few times. J is TRBJ1-1 and V is TRBV20-1; D is unresolved. Per the germline V gene, CDR1 is DFQATT and CDR2 is SNEGSKA (reference sequence). CDR3 length equals 11 residues. CDR3 nucleotides: TGCAGGGCCGATCTAAGACCCTCAGCTTTCTTT. This sequence encodes CRADLRPSAFF.

This clone was observed a single time. The V gene is TRBV10-3, the J gene TRBJ2-1; TRBD2 might be the D (6 bases). CDR3 length: 15 amino acids. Germline V gene sequence: CDR1 ENHRY, CDR2 SYGVKD. V was shortened by 3 bases and J by 7 bases, with 16 bases between the two germline ends. The CDR3 loop reads CAISEEASVINEQFF. As DNA, the CDR3 is TGTGCCATCAGTGAAGAGGCTAGCGTGATAAATGAGCAGTTCTTC.

The V and J genes are TRBV5-1 and TRBJ1-6, with 7 bases aligning to TRBD1. The CDR3 has 16 residues. Germline V gene lookup returns CDR1 SGHRS and CDR2 YFSETQ. V lost 0 bases, J lost 9 bases, and 9 bases stayed unmatched. CDR3 residues: CASSLGQGAHGSPLHF. The DNA for the CDR3 is TGCGCCAGCAGCTTGGGACAGGGCGCCCATGGTTCACCCCTCCACTTT.